This T cell receptor beta chain comes out of a study of memory CD4+ T cells and cytomegalovirus serostatus. Turning to the study itself: Donors were healthy Belgian adults, 10 or so CMV seropositive and around 23 seronegative.

This CDR3 is 11 amino acids long. The germline CDR1 and CDR2 sequences are GTSNPN and SVGIG (reference sequence). V lost 3 bases and J lost 11, with 13 bases in between. TCRdb keeps only in-frame clones here, not all; method: immunoSEQ multiplex PCR. Of about 75,000 clones listed, roughly 78% are singletons. The sort gate was single viable CD3+CD4+CD8-CD45RO+ cells for memory CD4+ T cells. This clone appeared a few times. This sequence originates from an adult in good health and CMV-seropositive. The gene calls are TRBV30 and TRBJ1-1, with D tentatively TRBD1 (6 bases). The specimen sequenced was memory CD4+ T cells from blood. CDR3 residues: CAWSTGPAAFF. The CDR3 DNA reads TGTGCCTGGAGCACAGGGCCCGCGGCTTTCTTT.